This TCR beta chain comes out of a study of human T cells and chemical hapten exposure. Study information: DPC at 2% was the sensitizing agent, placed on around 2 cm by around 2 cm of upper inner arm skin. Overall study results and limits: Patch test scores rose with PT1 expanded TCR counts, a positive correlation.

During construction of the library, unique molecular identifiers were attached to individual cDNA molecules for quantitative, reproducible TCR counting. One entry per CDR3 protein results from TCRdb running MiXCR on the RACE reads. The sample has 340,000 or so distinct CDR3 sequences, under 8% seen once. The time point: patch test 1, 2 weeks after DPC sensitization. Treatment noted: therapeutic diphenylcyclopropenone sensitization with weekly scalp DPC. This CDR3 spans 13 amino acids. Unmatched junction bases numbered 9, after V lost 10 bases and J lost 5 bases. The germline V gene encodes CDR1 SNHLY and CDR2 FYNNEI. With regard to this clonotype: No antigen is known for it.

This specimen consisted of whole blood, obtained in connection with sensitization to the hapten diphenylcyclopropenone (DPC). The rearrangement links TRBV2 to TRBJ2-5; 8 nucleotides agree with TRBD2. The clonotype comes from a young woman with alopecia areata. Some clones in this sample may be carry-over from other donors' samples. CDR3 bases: TGTGCCACCTCGGGGGGGCGGATGGAGACCCAGTACTTC. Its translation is CATSGGRMETQYF.